The 25 T cell receptor beta chains presented below share a single source sample, sequenced in a study of blood T cell repertoires in COVID-19. Some clones are missing from TCRdb's copy, which holds only in-frame ones; the method was immunoSEQ multiplex PCR. The table has over 150,000 clones, around 73% seen once; the top ten hold 15% to 20%. Sequenced: PBMCs or T cells enriched from blood (not recorded which). Receptors were obtained from a woman aged 50 to 60 who had recovered from COVID-19.

This chain uses TRBV19 with TRBJ2-7, with a possible D match to TRBD2 (6 bases). The CDR3 runs to 14 residues. Germline assignment: CDR1 LNHDA and CDR2 SQIVND (reference sequence). The V and J ends lost 5 bases and 3 bases respectively, with 14 bases between them. In nucleotides, the CDR3 is TGTGCCAGTAGTGTACCGGGACTGAGCTACGAGCAGTACTTC. Residues: CASSVPGLSYEQYF.

A word on this clone: The sample carries other DNA sequences with the same CDR3. This chain joins TRBV28 and TRBJ1-2; D is possibly TRBD1 (5 bases). CDR1 MDHEN and CDR2 SYDVKM come from the germline V gene. V was pared by 3 bases and J by 2 bases, with 13 bases between. CDR3 length: 15 amino acids. CDR3 sequence (DNA): TGTGCCAGCAGTTTGGGAGGGACCGGCAACTATGGCTACACCTTC. Its translation: CASSLGGTGNYGYTF.

The V call is TRBV25-1, the J call TRBJ2-5; 7 bases match TRBD2. Per germline, CDR1 MGHDK and CDR2 SYGVNS. This CDR3 region has 17 residues. V shed 6 bases and J 0 bases; nucleotides not matched to a gene: 13. Written as DNA, the CDR3 is TGTGCCAGCAGCTTCGGGCGGGCGGGAGCATACCAAGAGACCCAGTACTTC. Its translation is CASSFGRAGAYQETQYF.

J is TRBJ1-2 and V is TRBV7-8, with TRBD1 as a possible D gene (6 bases). V gave up 5 bases and J gave up 8 bases, with 24 bases separating them. Germline lookup yields CDR1 SGHVS and CDR2 FQNEAQ. The CDR3 sequence is 16 residues long. The CDR3 DNA follows: TGTGCCAGCAGCCCCGCGGGGGGGACCAGGGGAGGAGGCTACACCTTC. This sequence encodes CASSPAGGTRGGGYTF.

The rearrangement uses TRBV5-1 and TRBJ2-7; TRBD2 matches at 9 bases. Germline assignment: CDR1 SGHRS and CDR2 YFSETQ. V lost 0 bases and J lost 1; bases outside the gene matches: 2. CDR3 size: 15 residues. The CDR3 sequence is CASSLGLAGSYEQYF. The CDR3 DNA follows: TGCGCCAGCAGCTTGGGTCTAGCGGGGTCCTACGAGCAGTACTTC. Based on the CDR3 plus reference TRBV5-1 and TRBJ2-7, the full variable domain is KAGVTQTPRYLIKTRGQQVTLSCSPISGHRSVSWYQQTPGQGLQFLFEYFSETQRNKGNFPGRFSGRQFSNSRSEMNVSTLELGDSALYLCASSLGLAGSYEQYFGPGTRLTVT.

V usage is TRBV5-8 and J usage is TRBJ1-2; a possible D gene is TRBD1 (6 bases). The germline V and J ends were trimmed by 2 bases and 7 bases, with 12 bases remaining between them. The CDR3 length is 13 residues. Germline loops: CDR1 SGHTS, CDR2 YDEGEE. In DNA form, the CDR3 reads TGTGCCAGCAGCTTTGACAGGTCGTCTGGCTACACCTTC. It translates to CASSFDRSSGYTF.

This clone has only one observation. The rearrangement uses TRBV30 and TRBJ1-6, with D hard to call. The V end lost 7 bases, the J end lost 9 bases, and 16 bases lay between the germline ends. This CDR3 is 13 amino acids long. CDR1 GTSNPN and CDR2 SVGIG come from the germline V gene (reference sequence). The CDR3 loop is CAFGGVFGSPLHF. For the CDR3, the DNA is TGTGCCTTCGGCGGAGTTTTCGGTTCACCCCTCCACTTT.

This clone appeared a single time. V usage is TRBV30 and J usage is TRBJ2-2; 7 nucleotides agree with TRBD1. CDR1 and CDR2 from the germline V gene are GTSNPN and SVGIG (reference sequence). The CDR3 sequence is 15 residues long. Trimming cost V 7 bases and J 6 bases; bases outside gene matches: 14. The CDR3 DNA follows: TGTGCCTCGATTAGGGGGCCAGGTAATCCCGGGGAGCTGTTTTTT. Its translation: CASIRGPGNPGELFF. The entire variable domain, with the rest obtained from reference TRBV30 and TRBJ2-2, is as follows: SQTIHQWPATLVQPVGSPLSLECTVEGTSNPNLYWYRQAAGRGLQLLFYSVGIGQISSEVPQNLSASRPQDRQFILSSKKLLLSDSGFYLCASIRGPGNPGELFFGEGSRLTVL.

This rearrangement joins TRBV5-1 to TRBJ2-1, with 7 bases matching TRBD1. With V trimmed by 1 base and J by 5 bases, 3 bases remained unmatched. The length of the CDR3 is 14 residues. Germline V gives CDR1 SGHRS, CDR2 YFSETQ. For the CDR3, the DNA is TGCGCCAGCAGCTTGACAGGGGTGGACAATGAGCAGTTCTTC. Amino acid sequence: CASSLTGVDNEQFF.

This sequence joins TRBV11-2 and TRBJ2-7, with TRBD2 matching 7 bases. Germline V gives CDR1 SGHAT, CDR2 FQNNGV. The CDR3 has 14 amino acids. The V segment lost 4 bases and the J segment 6 bases; nucleotides outside the gene matches: 9. The CDR3, as DNA: TGTGCCAGCAGCTCCGGGACCGGGGGGTTCGAGCAGTACTTC. Translating gives CASSSGTGGFEQYF. Combining the CDR3 with reference TRBV11-2 and TRBJ2-7 gives the whole variable domain EAGVAQSPRYKIIEKRQSVAFWCNPISGHATLYWYQQILGQGPKLLIQFQNNGVVDDSQLPKDRFSAERLKGVDSTLKIQPAKLEDSAVYLCASSSGTGGFEQYFGPGTRLTVT.

The chain employs TRBV27 and TRBJ1-2, with unresolved D. The CDR3 sequence is 13 residues long. CDR1 and CDR2 from the germline V gene are MNHEY and SMNVEV (reference sequence). The V end lost 2 bases, the J end lost 1 base, and 5 bases lay between the germline ends. The CDR3 DNA reads as TGTGCCAGCAGTTTACAGGTTAACTATGGCTACACCTTC. This gives the protein CASSLQVNYGYTF.

There are a few counts of this clone. This chain links TRBV5-1 with TRBJ1-2; the match to TRBD1 covers 9 bases. The CDR3 length is 16 residues. Germline CDR1 SGHRS, CDR2 YFSETQ. V lost 3 bases and J lost 6; bases outside the gene matches: 12. Here the CDR3 DNA reads TGCGCCAGCAGCTCACCATCGGACAGGGGAGGTGATGGCTACACCTTC. Its translation is CASSSPSDRGGDGYTF.

The rearrangement joins TRBV3-1 (or the pseudogene TRBV3-2) to TRBJ1-1; 8 bases map to TRBD1. The CDR3 contains 14 residues. Germline values: CDR1 LGHDT, CDR2 YNNKEL (reference sequence). Germline trimming cut 4 bases from V and 1 base from J; bases unmatched to any gene: 2. Here the CDR3 DNA reads TGTGCCAGCAGCCTGGGACAGGAGAACACTGAAGCTTTCTTT. Protein sequence: CASSLGQENTEAFF.

This clone was detected only a few times. The J gene is TRBJ2-3, the V gene TRBV2; D might be TRBD2 (5 bases). There are 13 residues in the CDR3. The germline gives CDR1 SNHLY, CDR2 FYNNEI. Deletions cut 3 bases from V and 10 bases from J, with 14 bases between. In nucleotides, the CDR3 is TGTGCCAGCAGTGAGGGAAGAGGCGGGCCGCAGTATTTT. This gives the protein CASSEGRGGPQYF.

The rearrangement links TRBV19 to TRBJ2-1; possible D gene TRBD2, 6 bases. V was clipped by 0 bases and J by 9 bases, with 9 bases between them. This CDR3 spans 13 amino acids. Germline V lookup: CDR1 LNHDA, CDR2 SQIVND (reference sequence). The DNA of the CDR3 is TGTGCCAGTAGTATAGATCGGGGAGGTGAGCAGTTCTTC. This gives the protein CASSIDRGGEQFF.

The chain combines TRBV29-1 with TRBJ2-1, with 9 bases aligning to TRBD2. CDR3 length: 16 residues. CDR1 is SQVTM and CDR2 is ANQGSEA in the germline V gene. V was clipped by 6 bases and J by 2 bases; unmatched bases: 11. CDR3 region: CSVDPRAGGTYNEQFF. The CDR3 region has the DNA TGCAGCGTCGACCCTAGGGCGGGAGGGACCTACAATGAGCAGTTCTTC.

The count of this clone is one. The rearrangement uses TRBV2 and TRBJ1-1, with 10 bases lining up with TRBD1. CDR1 and CDR2 from the germline V gene are SNHLY and FYNNEI. CDR3 size: 16 residues. Unmatched junction bases numbered 8, after V lost 3 bases and J lost 4 bases. The CDR3: CASSEYPTGGPTEAFF. CDR3 nucleotide sequence: TGTGCCAGCAGTGAGTATCCGACAGGGGGCCCCACTGAAGCTTTCTTT.

The V gene is TRBV25-1, the J gene TRBJ1-1, with TRBD1 matching 8 bases. The trim removed 7 bases at V and 0 bases at J, leaving 4 bases unmatched. The CDR3 has 14 amino acids. Germline CDR1 is MGHDK and CDR2 is SYGVNS. CDR3 DNA: TGTGCCAGCAAAGGGGGACAGGTGAACACTGAAGCTTTCTTT. Protein product: CASKGGQVNTEAFF.

This rearrangement joins TRBV5-1 to TRBJ1-5; D uncertain. CDR1 and CDR2 from the germline V gene are SGHRS and YFSETQ. The CDR3 runs to 13 residues. V was pared by 0 bases and J by 6 bases, with 7 bases between. This CDR3 reads CASSLGRGQPQHF. CDR3 bases: TGCGCCAGCAGCTTGGGACGGGGTCAGCCCCAGCATTTT.

This clone has a count of ten or more. The V and J genes are TRBV11-3 and TRBJ2-2; D not certain. In germline, CDR1 is SGHNT, CDR2 YENEEA. CDR3 length: 15 amino acids. Trimming cost V 0 bases and J 1 base, with 6 bases left between them. The CDR3 DNA reads as TGTGCCAGCAGCTTAGATCGGGTGAACACCGGGGAGCTGTTTTTT. It yields the protein CASSLDRVNTGELFF.

The sample holds a few counts of this clone. The chain couples TRBV6-1 to TRBJ1-4; maybe TRBD1 (5 bases). The CDR3 totals 13 residues. Per germline, CDR1 MNHNS and CDR2 SASEGT. V shed 2 bases and J shed 10 bases, with 11 bases lying between them. CDR3 sequence reads: CASSELWTRKLFF. The CDR3 DNA follows: TGTGCCAGCAGTGAACTGTGGACACGAAAACTGTTTTTT.

The chain combines TRBV7-9 with TRBJ2-7; TRBD2 matches at 10 bases. Germline loops: CDR1 SEHNR, CDR2 FQNEAQ (reference sequence). Germline trimming cut 5 bases from V and 7 bases from J; bases unmatched to any gene: 14. There are 16 residues in the CDR3. The CDR3 protein is CASSPSPGTSVEEQYF. The CDR3 DNA reads as TGTGCCAGCAGCCCCTCCCCCGGGACTAGCGTTGAAGAGCAGTACTTC.

In this sample, this clone turned up once. The chain recombines TRBV28 with TRBJ1-2, with 9 bases aligning to TRBD1. Germline values: CDR1 MDHEN, CDR2 SYDVKM. The CDR3 contains 15 residues. The junction had 7 bases not matched to a gene; V was cut back by 4 bases and J by 4 bases. DNA of the CDR3: TGTGCCAGCAGTTCTTCCGGGACAGGGTTCTATGGCTACACCTTC. This codes for CASSSSGTGFYGYTF.

The V gene is TRBV28, the J gene TRBJ2-1, with TRBD2 identical over 10 bases. This CDR3 region has 15 residues. V lost 4 bases, J lost 7 bases, and 7 bases stayed unmatched. Germline V gives CDR1 MDHEN, CDR2 SYDVKM. DNA of the CDR3: TGTGCCAGCAGTTCCCCCGGTAGCGGGAGGAATGAGCAGTTCTTC. Its translation is CASSSPGSGRNEQFF.

CDR3 protein: CASSLQGGDQPQHF. CDR3 nucleotides: TGCGCCAGCAGCCTACAGGGAGGGGATCAGCCCCAGCATTTT. The chain uses TRBV5-1 and TRBJ1-5, with TRBD1 as a possible D gene (6 bases). The CDR3 has 14 amino acids. V shed 4 bases and J shed 5 bases, with 13 bases lying between them. The germline V gene encodes CDR1 SGHRS and CDR2 YFSETQ.